The following is a TCR beta chain sequence with its context. The identical CDR3 is also encoded by other nucleotide sequences in the sample. The record originates from a study of shared clonotypes between healthy human individuals. The wider study: There were three CD4 naive, three CD4 memory, two CD8 naive and one CD8 memory plates per donor.

Here immunoSEQ multiplex PCR was the method, and the copy in TCRdb shows in-frame clones only, minus some. The sample holds roughly 2,000,000 clones, just under 95% seen once. CD45RO negativity and positive selection for CCR7 defined naive CD8 cells, a population that excluded terminally differentiated effector memory CD45RA+ cells. Trimming removed 2 bases from V and 4 bases from J; junction bases left unmatched: 0. Germline values: CDR1 SGDLS, CDR2 YYNGEE. The CDR3 spans 13 residues. This clonotype was obtained from a man younger than 35 in good health. Source material: naive CD8+ T cells sorted from blood. The V gene is TRBV9, the J gene TRBJ2-1; 7 positions match TRBD1. CDR3 amino acids: CASSVGQYNEQFF. CDR3 DNA sequence: TGTGCCAGCAGCGTGGGACAGTACAATGAGCAGTTCTTC.